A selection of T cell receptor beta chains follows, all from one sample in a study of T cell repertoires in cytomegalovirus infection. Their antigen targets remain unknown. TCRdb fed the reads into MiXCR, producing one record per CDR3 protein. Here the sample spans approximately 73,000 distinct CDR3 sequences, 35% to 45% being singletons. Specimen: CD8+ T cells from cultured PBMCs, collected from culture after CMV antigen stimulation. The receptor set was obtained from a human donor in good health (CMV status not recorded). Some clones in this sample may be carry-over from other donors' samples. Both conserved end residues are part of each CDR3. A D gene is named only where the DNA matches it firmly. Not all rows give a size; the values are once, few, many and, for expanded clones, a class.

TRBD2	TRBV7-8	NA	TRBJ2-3	CASSFTSGGGLSTDTQYF	TGTGCCAGCAGCTTCACTAGCGGGGGGGGCCTTAGCACAGATACGCAGTATTTT
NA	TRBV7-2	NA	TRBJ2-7	CASSLARPGDEQYF	TGTGCCAGCAGCTTAGCCAGGCCAGGCGACGAGCAGTACTTC
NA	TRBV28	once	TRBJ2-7	CASRGTSGYEQYF	TGTGCCAGCCGGGGGACATCGGGCTACGAGCAGTACTTC
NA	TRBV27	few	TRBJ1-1	CASSQGPTEAFF	TGTGCCAGCAGTCAAGGTCCCACTGAAGCTTTCTTT
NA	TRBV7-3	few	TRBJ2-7	CASSPGGAGSYEQYF	TGTGCCAGCAGCCCAGGGGGGGCTGGCTCCTACGAGCAGTACTTC
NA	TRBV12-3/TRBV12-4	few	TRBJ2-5	CASRPGWGETQYF	TGTGCCAGCCGTCCAGGGTGGGGCGAGACCCAGTACTTC
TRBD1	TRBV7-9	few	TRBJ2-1	CASSPRQGKVLNEQFF	TGTGCCAGCAGCCCTCGACAGGGAAAGGTACTTAATGAGCAGTTCTTC
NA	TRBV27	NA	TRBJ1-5	CASSPKGPWDQPQHF	TGTGCCAGCAGCCCAAAGGGTCCCTGGGATCAGCCCCAGCATTTT
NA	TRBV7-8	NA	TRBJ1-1	CASSSIDGLVLEAFF	TGTGCCAGCAGCTCCATTGATGGTCTGGTCCTTGAAGCTTTCTTT
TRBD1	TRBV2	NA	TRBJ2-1	CATTTGDEQFF	TGTGCCACAACTACAGGGGATGAGCAGTTCTTC
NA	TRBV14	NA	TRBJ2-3	CASSQDRTGTDTQYF	TGTGCCAGCAGCCAAGATCGGACAGGCACAGATACGCAGTATTTT
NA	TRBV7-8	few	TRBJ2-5	CASSLRGPQETQYF	TGTGCCAGCAGCCTCCGGGGGCCCCAAGAGACCCAGTACTTC
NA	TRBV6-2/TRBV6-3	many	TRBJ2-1	CASSYTTSSYNEQFF	TGTGCCAGCAGTTATACCACTAGCTCCTACAATGAGCAGTTCTTC
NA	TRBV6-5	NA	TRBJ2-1	CASSYSKGMHNEQFF	TGTGCCAGCAGTTACTCGAAGGGTATGCACAATGAGCAGTTCTTC
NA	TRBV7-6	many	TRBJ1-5	CASSNTDGSNQPQHF	TGTGCCAGCAGCAATACCGACGGTAGCAATCAGCCCCAGCATTTT
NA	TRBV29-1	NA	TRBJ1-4	CSVEEAGLNEKLFF	TGCAGCGTTGAGGAGGCAGGACTCAATGAAAAACTGTTTTTT
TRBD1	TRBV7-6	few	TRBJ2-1	CASSLVPNRDRVSYNEQFF	TGTGCCAGCAGCTTAGTCCCAAACCGGGACAGGGTATCCTACAATGAGCAGTTCTTC
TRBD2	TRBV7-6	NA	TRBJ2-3	CASREERGGRDTQYF	TGTGCCAGCAGGGAGGAGCGGGGGGGCCGGGATACGCAGTATTTT
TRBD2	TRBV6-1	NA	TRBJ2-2	CASSEWKLAGNTGELFF	TGTGCCAGCAGTGAATGGAAATTAGCGGGGAACACCGGGGAGCTGTTTTTT
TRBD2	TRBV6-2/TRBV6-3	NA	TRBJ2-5	CASSSTPLAGYQETQYF	TGTGCCAGCAGTTCCACACCACTAGCGGGGTACCAAGAGACCCAGTACTTC
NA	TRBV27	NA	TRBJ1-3	CASSLAGAGNTIYF	TGTGCCAGCAGTTTAGCAGGGGCCGGAAACACCATATATTTT
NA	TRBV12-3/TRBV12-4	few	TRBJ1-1	CASSFGSGVNEAFF	TGTGCCAGCAGTTTTGGCTCAGGGGTGAATGAAGCTTTCTTT
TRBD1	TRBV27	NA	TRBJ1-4	CASSPWTGGGEKLFF	TGTGCCAGCAGTCCTTGGACAGGGGGAGGTGAAAAACTGTTTTTT
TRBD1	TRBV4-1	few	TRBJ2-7	CASSQMSGVRGPEEQYF	TGCGCCAGCAGCCAAATGTCCGGCGTCAGGGGGCCGGAGGAGCAGTACTTC
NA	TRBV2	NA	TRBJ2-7	CASSEVPGLSYEQYF	TGTGCCAGCAGTGAAGTACCAGGGCTCTCCTACGAGCAGTACTTC
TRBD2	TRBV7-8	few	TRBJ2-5	CASSLGGGPRETQYF	TGTGCCAGCAGCTTAGGCGGGGGGCCGCGAGAGACCCAGTACTTC
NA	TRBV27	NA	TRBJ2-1	CASSLLGIGSYNEQFF	TGTGCCAGCAGTTTATTGGGCATTGGCTCCTACAATGAGCAGTTCTTC
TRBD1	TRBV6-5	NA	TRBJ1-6	CASRAGTEDNSPLHF	TGTGCCAGCAGAGCCGGGACAGAAGATAATTCACCCCTCCACTTT
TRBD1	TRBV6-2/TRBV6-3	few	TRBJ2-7	CASSHGTDYEQYF	TGTGCCAGCAGCCATGGGACAGACTACGAGCAGTACTTC
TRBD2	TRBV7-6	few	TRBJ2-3	CASSLVLAGGPDTQYF	TGTGCCAGCAGCTTAGTCCTAGCGGGGGGGCCAGATACGCAGTATTTT
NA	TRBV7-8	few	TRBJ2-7	CASSLAPRQPGNEQYF	TGTGCCAGCAGCTTAGCCCCGAGACAGCCAGGGAACGAGCAGTACTTC
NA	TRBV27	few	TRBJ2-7	CASSLSQGFEYEQYF	TGTGCCAGCAGTTTATCTCAGGGGTTTGAGTACGAGCAGTACTTC
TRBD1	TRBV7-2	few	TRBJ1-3	CASSIYRGAGNTIYF	TGTGCCAGCAGCATATACAGGGGCGCTGGAAACACCATATATTTT
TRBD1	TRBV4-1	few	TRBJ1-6	CASSTRTGAYNSPLHF	TGCGCCAGCAGCACCCGGACAGGGGCCTATAATTCACCCCTCCACTTT
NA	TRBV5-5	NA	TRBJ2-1	CASSLVNRLNEQFF	TGTGCCAGCAGCTTGGTTAACAGGCTGAATGAGCAGTTCTTC
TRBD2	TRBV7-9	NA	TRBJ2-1	CASRKTGTSVSEQFF	TGTGCCAGCAGGAAAACCGGGACTAGCGTCAGTGAGCAGTTCTTC
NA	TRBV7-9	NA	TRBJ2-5	CASSFEQPGETQYF	TGTGCCAGCAGCTTTGAACAGCCAGGGGAGACCCAGTACTTC
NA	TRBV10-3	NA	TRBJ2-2	CAISEVEGTGELFF	TGTGCCATCAGTGAGGTTGAGGGCACCGGGGAGCTGTTTTTT
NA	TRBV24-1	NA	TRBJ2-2	CATSLFGGELFF	TGTGCCACCAGCCTTTTCGGCGGGGAGCTGTTTTTT
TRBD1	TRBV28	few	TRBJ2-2	CASAGQGVNSGELFF	TGTGCCAGCGCCGGACAGGGGGTGAATAGCGGGGAGCTGTTTTTT
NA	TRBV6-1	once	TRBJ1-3	CASSYTENSGNTIYF	TGTGCCAGCAGTTATACAGAGAACTCTGGAAACACCATATATTTT
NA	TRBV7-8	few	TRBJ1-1	CASSSQRAGAGTEAFF	TGTGCCAGCAGTTCCCAAAGGGCAGGTGCGGGCACTGAAGCTTTCTTT
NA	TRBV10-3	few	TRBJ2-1	CAISEQWEQFF	TGTGCCATCAGTGAGCAATGGGAGCAGTTCTTC
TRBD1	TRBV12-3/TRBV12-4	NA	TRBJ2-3	CASSFSQGATDTQYF	TGTGCCAGCAGTTTTAGCCAGGGGGCTACAGATACGCAGTATTTT
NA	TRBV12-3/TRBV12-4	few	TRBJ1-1	CASSLAGGYEAFF	TGTGCCAGCAGTTTAGCCGGCGGATATGAAGCTTTCTTT
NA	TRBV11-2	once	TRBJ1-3	CVSSRWEGQKNTIYF	TGTGTCAGCAGCCGCTGGGAGGGACAAAAAAACACCATATATTTT
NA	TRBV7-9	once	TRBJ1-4	CASSLPRTRNEKLFF	TGTGCCAGCAGCTTACCAAGGACCCGTAATGAAAAACTGTTTTTT